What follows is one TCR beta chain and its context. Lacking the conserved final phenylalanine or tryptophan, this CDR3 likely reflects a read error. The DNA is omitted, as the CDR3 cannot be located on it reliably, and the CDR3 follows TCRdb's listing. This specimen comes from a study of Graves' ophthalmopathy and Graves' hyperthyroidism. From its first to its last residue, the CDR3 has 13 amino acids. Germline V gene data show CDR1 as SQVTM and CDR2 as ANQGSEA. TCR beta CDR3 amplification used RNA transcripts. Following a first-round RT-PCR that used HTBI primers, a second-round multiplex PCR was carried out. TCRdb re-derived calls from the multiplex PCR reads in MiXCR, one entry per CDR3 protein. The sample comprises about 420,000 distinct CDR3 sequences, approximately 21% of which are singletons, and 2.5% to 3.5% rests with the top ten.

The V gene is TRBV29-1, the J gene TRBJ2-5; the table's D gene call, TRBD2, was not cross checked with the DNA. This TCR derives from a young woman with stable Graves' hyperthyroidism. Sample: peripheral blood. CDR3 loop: CSVISSGSWTRDL.